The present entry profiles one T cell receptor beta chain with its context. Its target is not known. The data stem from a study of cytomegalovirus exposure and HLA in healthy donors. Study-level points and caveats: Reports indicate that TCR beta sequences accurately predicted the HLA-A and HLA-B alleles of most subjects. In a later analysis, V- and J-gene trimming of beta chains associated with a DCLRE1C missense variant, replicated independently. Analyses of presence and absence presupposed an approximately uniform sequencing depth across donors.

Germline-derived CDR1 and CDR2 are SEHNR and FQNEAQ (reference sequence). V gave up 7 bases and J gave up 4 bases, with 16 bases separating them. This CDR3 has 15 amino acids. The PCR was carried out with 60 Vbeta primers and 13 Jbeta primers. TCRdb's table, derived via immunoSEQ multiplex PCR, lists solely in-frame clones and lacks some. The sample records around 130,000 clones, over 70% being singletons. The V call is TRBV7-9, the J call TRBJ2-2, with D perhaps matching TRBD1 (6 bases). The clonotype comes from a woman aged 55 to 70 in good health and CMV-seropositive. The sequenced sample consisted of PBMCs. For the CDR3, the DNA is TGTGCCAGCACCCAGGGCACAGGGACCACCGGGGAGCTGTTTTTT. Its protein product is CASTQGTGTTGELFF. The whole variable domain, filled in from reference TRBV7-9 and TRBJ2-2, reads DTGVSQNPRHKITKRGQNVTFRCDPISEHNRLYWYRQTLGQGPEFLTYFQNEAQLEKSRLLSDRFSAERPKGSFSTLEIQRTEQGDSAMYLCASTQGTGTTGELFFGEGSRLTVL.